Listed here are 32 T cell receptor beta chains from one sample, sequenced in a study of blood T cells in healthy people across ages. For the second PCR, which ran for about 6 to 12 cycles, a sample-barcoded 5' primer and a J-beta primer mix were used. TCRdb fed the 5' RACE reads into MiXCR, producing one record per CDR3 protein. The data show roughly 1.4 million distinct CDR3 sequences, with approximately 63% seen just once and 6.5% to 8% held by the top ten. The sequencing input was blood. The receptors derive from a man aged 18 to 29 in good health.

This clonotype has just a few counts. The chain is built from TRBV4-3 and TRBJ2-7; possible D gene TRBD1, 6 bases. The germline V gene has CDR1 LGHNA and CDR2 YSLEER. This CDR3 spans 15 amino acids. V shed 4 bases and J shed 3 bases, with 16 bases lying between them. DNA for the CDR3: TGCGCCAGCAGCCCGAACTACCTACAGGGCTACGAGCAGTACTTC. It encodes CASSPNYLQGYEQYF.

The rearrangement links TRBV7-2 to TRBJ2-5; no clear D. CDR1 is SGHTA and CDR2 is FQGNSA in the germline V gene. This CDR3 has 12 amino acids. Trimming stripped 5 bases from V and 4 bases from J, with 8 bases between. CDR3 protein: CASSTDIETQYF. CDR3 DNA: TGTGCCAGCAGCACCGACATAGAGACCCAGTACTTC.

This clonotype has a handful of counts. This rearrangement joins TRBV5-1 to TRBJ2-1, with D perhaps TRBD2 (7 bases). Germline loops: CDR1 SGHRS, CDR2 YFSETQ. V shed 0 bases and J shed 8 bases, with 24 bases lying between them. The CDR3 runs 18 residues. For the CDR3, the DNA is TGCGCCAGCAGCTTGGCCGGGACCCAGTCTTGGGGGGGCTATGAGCAGTTCTTC. Amino acid sequence: CASSLAGTQSWGGYEQFF.

The rearrangement joins TRBV4-3 to TRBJ2-4; 9 bases map to TRBD2. This CDR3 is 17 amino acids long. The germline V gene has CDR1 LGHNA and CDR2 YSLEER. V gave up 0 bases and J gave up 7 bases; unmatched junction bases: 10. The CDR3 loop reads CASSQEMRGGRRNIQYF. The DNA for the CDR3 is TGCGCCAGCAGCCAAGAGATGCGGGGGGGCAGGAGGAACATTCAGTACTTC.

This clonotype has more than one count but fewer than ten. This chain links TRBV24-1 with TRBJ2-5, with 7 nucleotides matching TRBD2. Looked up from germline, CDR1 is KGHDR and CDR2 is SFDVKD. After removal of 3 bases from V and 3 bases from J, the junction contained 6 bases not matched to a gene. This CDR3 spans 15 amino acids. CDR3 nucleotides: TGTGCCACCAGTGATCCCGGACTAGGCGAAGAGACCCAGTACTTC. This encodes CATSDPGLGEETQYF.

This clonotype came up a few times. The genes are TRBV29-1 and TRBJ2-7, with 10 bases fitting TRBD1. The germline V gene encodes CDR1 SQVTM and CDR2 ANQGSEA. CDR3 length: 14 residues. Trimming took 6 bases from V and 0 from J; bases not matched to a gene: 5. The CDR3 bases are TGCAGCGTCCAGGGACAGGGGAGCTCCTACGAGCAGTACTTC. Encoded protein: CSVQGQGSSYEQYF.

Only a few counts were recorded for this clonotype. The genes are TRBV10-3 and TRBJ2-5, with D possibly being TRBD1 (6 bases). V was cut by 2 bases and J by 2 bases, with 12 bases left in between. This CDR3 contains 15 residues. In germline, CDR1 is ENHRY, CDR2 SYGVKD. DNA for the CDR3: TGTGCCATCAGTGAGGTGGGGGCCCCTCAAGAGACCCAGTACTTC. Residues: CAISEVGAPQETQYF.

The chain carries TRBV12-3 or TRBV12-4 and TRBJ2-7, with 9 bases identical to TRBD1. With 7 bases clipped from V and 6 bases from J, the junction kept 10 bases outside the gene matches. This CDR3 comprises 14 residues. CDR3 in DNA: TGTGCCAGCACCCCCGGGACAGGGTTTGTCGAGCAGTACTTC. This translates into CASTPGTGFVEQYF.

The rearrangement joins TRBV27 to TRBJ2-1; TRBD1 agrees at 12 bases. CDR3 length equals 16 residues. Germline loops: CDR1 MNHEY, CDR2 SMNVEV (reference sequence). After removal of 6 bases from V and 3 bases from J, the junction contained 6 bases not matched to a gene. The CDR3 coding sequence is TGTGCCAGCAGCCCCGGGACAGGGGGCTTCTACAATGAGCAGTTCTTC. Encoded protein: CASSPGTGGFYNEQFF.

V usage is TRBV25-1 and J usage is TRBJ1-4; the D gene is possibly TRBD1 (5 bases). Trimming stripped 8 bases from V and 6 bases from J, with 13 bases between. Germline-derived CDR1 and CDR2 are MGHDK and SYGVNS. This CDR3 has 13 amino acids. The CDR3 DNA is TGTGCCAGCCCCGGGGGTGAGGATGAAAAACTGTTTTTT. Amino acid sequence: CASPGGEDEKLFF.

CDR3 amino acids: CASSETPPWGYSTDTQYF. CDR3 in DNA: TGTGCCAGCAGTGAGACTCCCCCTTGGGGGTACAGCACAGATACGCAGTATTTT. V gene TRBV6-1 combines with J gene TRBJ2-3; D could derive from TRBD1 or TRBD2 (5 bases each). Per the germline V gene, CDR1 is MNHNS and CDR2 is SASEGT. V was shortened by 3 bases and J by 0 bases, with 19 bases between the two germline ends. This CDR3 contains 18 residues.

The gene calls are TRBV6-5 and TRBJ1-6; D perhaps matches TRBD1 (5 bases). The germline gives CDR1 MNHEY, CDR2 SVGAGI. Trimming took off 0 bases at V and 8 bases at J, with 11 bases between the two ends. CDR3 length: 15 residues. The CDR3 reads CASSYSMTAHSPLHF. CDR3 bases: TGTGCCAGCAGTTACTCGATGACAGCCCATTCACCCCTCCACTTT.

The gene calls are TRBV9 and TRBJ1-2; tentative D call: TRBD1 (6 bases). V was clipped by 1 base and J by 3 bases, with 22 bases between them. This CDR3 is built from 18 residues. In germline, CDR1 is SGDLS, CDR2 YYNGEE. Here the CDR3 reads CASSVKGVTRSPDYGYTF. The CDR3 nucleotides are TGTGCCAGCAGCGTAAAGGGGGTTACGAGGAGTCCGGACTATGGCTACACCTTC.

The chain links TRBV12-3 or TRBV12-4 to TRBJ1-1, with TRBD1 as a possible D gene (6 bases). CDR3 length: 13 amino acids. Deletions cut 5 bases from V and 8 bases from J, with 15 bases between. DNA of the CDR3: TGTGCCAGCAGTCTTCGACAGGAGGGCGAAGCTTTCTTT. This gives the protein CASSLRQEGEAFF.

This chain joins TRBV7-2 and TRBJ2-7; possible D gene TRBD2, 6 bases. V lost 5 bases and J lost 2, with 16 bases in between. The germline V gene has CDR1 SGHTA and CDR2 FQGNSA. The CDR3 contains 15 residues. The CDR3: CASSLTGVSPYEQYF. In DNA, the CDR3 is TGTGCCAGCAGCCTTACGGGAGTTTCTCCCTACGAGCAGTACTTC.

A word on this clonotype: Its ends do not fully match the called genes, so a read error is possible. V is TRBV4-2 and J is TRBJ1-1, with D uncertain. Germline CDR1 reads LGHNA; CDR2 reads YNFKEQ. CDR3 length: 13 residues. The CDR3 is CTSSQGRSTEAFF. CDR3 nucleotides: TGTACCAGCAGCCAAGGCCGATCTACAGAAGCTTTCTTT.

The V and J genes are TRBV10-1 and TRBJ2-6; perhaps TRBD2 as D (6 bases). Germline V gene data show CDR1 as WNHNN and CDR2 as SYGVQD (reference sequence). The CDR3 loop spans 16 amino acids. With 4 bases removed from V and 0 bases from J, the gap between germline ends came to 10 bases. The CDR3 DNA follows: TGCGCCAGCAGTGGACGGACTACCTCTGGGGCCAACGTCCTGACTTTC. Amino acid sequence: CASSGRTTSGANVLTF.

This sequence joins TRBV6-1 and TRBJ2-3; TRBD2 is a possible D gene (6 bases). The CDR3 totals 15 residues. Germline CDR1 reads MNHNS; CDR2 reads SASEGT. Trimming removed 2 bases from V and 6 bases from J, with 15 bases in between. CDR3 nucleotide sequence: TGTGCCAGCAGTGAATTTGCGGGACCATCGGATACGCAGTATTTT. This gives the protein CASSEFAGPSDTQYF.

V gene TRBV7-2 combines with J gene TRBJ2-1, with 10 bases that match TRBD2. CDR3 length equals 17 residues. V gave up 2 bases and J gave up 7 bases; unmatched junction bases: 11. The germline V gene encodes CDR1 SGHTA and CDR2 FQGNSA. CDR3 sequence (DNA): TGTGCCAGCAGCTTATTAGCTAGCGGGAGATTTCTAAATGAGCAGTTCTTC. This codes for CASSLLASGRFLNEQFF.

The genes are TRBV20-1 and TRBJ2-7; 8 bases match TRBD2. The J segment lost 5 bases and the V segment lost 5 bases, leaving 17 bases of the junction unmatched. Germline values: CDR1 DFQATT, CDR2 SNEGSKA (reference sequence). This CDR3 region has 16 residues. CDR3 DNA: TGCAGTGCTCCTCACCGGGGGGGTCGCGGAGTTGACGAGCAGTACTTC. Its protein is CSAPHRGGRGVDEQYF.

Written as DNA, the CDR3 is TGTGCCAGCAGCTTCTTCCTAGCGGGGGTCGCAGATACGCAGTATTTT. This translates into CASSFFLAGVADTQYF. The chain joins TRBV7-9 to TRBJ2-3; 10 bases line up with TRBD2. V was pared by 3 bases and J by 4 bases, with 7 bases of the junction left unmatched. Per germline, CDR1 SEHNR and CDR2 FQNEAQ (reference sequence). This CDR3 spans 16 amino acids.

The chain combines TRBV27 with TRBJ2-3; 7 bases match TRBD2. V was pared by 5 bases and J by 0 bases, with 11 bases of the junction left unmatched. This CDR3 is built from 17 residues. Germline CDR1 reads MNHEY; CDR2 reads SMNVEV (reference sequence). In DNA, the CDR3 is TGTGCCAGCAGTCACGACAATAGCGGGTTAAGCACAGATACGCAGTATTTT. Translating gives CASSHDNSGLSTDTQYF.

V gene TRBV11-3 combines with J gene TRBJ2-5; 8 nucleotides match TRBD1. The better agreement between TRBJ2-7 and the DNA end casts doubt on the J call. CDR1 and CDR2 from the germline V gene are SGHNT and YENEEA. This CDR3 is built from 15 residues. Here the CDR3 DNA reads TGTGCCAGCAGCTTCATGACAGGGGAAAGTTACGAGCAGTACTTC. Amino acids: CASSFMTGESYEQYF.

This clonotype came up many times. The chain combines TRBV2 with TRBJ2-1, with unresolved D. The CDR3 has 17 residues. Germline V CDR1 and CDR2: SNHLY, FYNNEI. The germline V and J ends were trimmed by 5 bases and 2 bases, with 19 bases remaining between them. The CDR3 spells CASSPLLGRSPYNEQFF. CDR3 in DNA: TGTGCCAGCAGTCCGTTGCTAGGTCGGAGCCCCTACAATGAGCAGTTCTTC.

The chain links TRBV12-3 or TRBV12-4 to TRBJ2-3; TRBD1 matches at 7 bases. This CDR3 contains 12 residues. The V and J ends lost 1 base and 10 bases, in that order; junction bases with no gene match: 2. The CDR3 is CASSLEGASQYF. As DNA, the CDR3 is TGTGCCAGCAGTTTAGAGGGGGCATCGCAGTATTTT.

This clonotype was seen a single time. In nucleotides, the CDR3 is TGCAGCGTTCGGGACAGGGAAGACGCTGAAGCTTTCTTT. As protein: CSVRDREDAEAFF. This sequence joins TRBV29-1 and TRBJ1-1, with 9 positions matching TRBD1. The CDR3 covers 13 residues. CDR1 and CDR2 from the germline V gene are SQVTM and ANQGSEA. The J segment lost 6 bases and the V segment lost 5 bases, leaving 7 bases of the junction unmatched.

This clonotype has only one observation. The chain recombines TRBV28 with TRBJ1-4, with D perhaps TRBD1 (6 bases). The CDR3 is 14 residues long. Trimming took off 6 bases at V and 3 bases at J, with 11 bases between the two ends. The germline CDR1 and CDR2 sequences are MDHEN and SYDVKM. CDR3 region: CASSLDRSNEKLFF. The CDR3 nucleotides read TGTGCCAGCAGCCTGGACAGATCTAATGAAAAACTGTTTTTT.

The genes are TRBV10-3 and TRBJ1-2; 11 bases fit TRBD1. CDR1 and CDR2 from the germline V gene are ENHRY and SYGVKD. This CDR3 contains 14 residues. Trimming cost V 2 bases and J 5 bases; bases outside gene matches: 1. CDR3 protein: CAISEGQGAYGYTF. CDR3 DNA sequence: TGTGCCATCAGTGAGGGACAGGGGGCTTATGGCTACACCTTC.

This chain links TRBV7-9 with TRBJ2-7; no clear D. The CDR3 length is 13 residues. Trimming removed 3 bases at V and 5 bases at J, with 11 bases between. CDR1 and CDR2 (germline): SEHNR, FQNEAQ (reference sequence). CDR3 sequence: CASSFPPLNEQYF. In DNA form, the CDR3 reads TGTGCCAGCAGCTTTCCCCCCCTTAACGAGCAGTACTTC.

The chain joins TRBV11-2 to TRBJ2-6; D is perhaps TRBD1 or TRBD2 (5 bases each). The CDR3 sequence is 17 residues long. Germline V gives CDR1 SGHAT, CDR2 FQNNGV. The V end lost 5 bases, the J end lost 2 bases, and 16 bases lay between the germline ends. The CDR3 region has the DNA TGTGCCAGCAGCCCATCAAGGGGAGAGGCTGGGGCCAACGTCCTGACTTTC. Protein product: CASSPSRGEAGANVLTF.

V usage is TRBV20-1 and J usage is TRBJ1-4; D is unresolved. This CDR3 has 13 residues. V gave up 1 base and J gave up 5 bases, with 8 bases separating them. Germline values: CDR1 DFQATT, CDR2 SNEGSKA (reference sequence). The CDR3 coding sequence is TGCAGTGCTAGAGGGACGTTAAATGAAAAACTGTTTTTT. Translating gives CSARGTLNEKLFF.

V and J are TRBV18 and TRBJ2-2; D is tentatively TRBD1 or TRBD2 (5 bases each). Germline V gene lookup returns CDR1 KGHSH and CDR2 LQKENI. This CDR3 is 15 amino acids long. V lost 4 bases, J lost 5 bases, and 14 bases lay in between. The CDR3 DNA reads TGTGCCAGCTCACGCGCCGGGACCTATACCGGGGAGCTGTTTTTT. Protein product: CASSRAGTYTGELFF.